This TCR beta chain comes out of a study of beta chain features in type 1 diabetes. Study background: Age, gender and cell yields were similar between patients and healthy donors. All samples yielded 85 million to 130 million examined sorted cells.

Reverse transcribing all isolated RNA meant expressed TCRB transcripts were sequenced. Sequenced by immunoSEQ multiplex PCR; TCRdb stores in-frame clones only, minus some. The sample gives around 240,000 clones, 16% of which show up once; about 0.092% is in the top ten. This clone was detected only a few times. The target antigen is unknown. CDR3 length: 12 residues. Study results and caveats: Type 1 diabetes patients had TCRB CDR3s that were shorter (moderately but significantly so) in all four CD4+ subsets. Patients' naive, central memory and regulatory TCRB repertoires appeared more alike than those of healthy donors. PCR might preferentially amplify shorter templates, equally in patients and controls.

Specimen: naive CD4+ T cells from blood. The clonotype was recovered from a man younger than 45 with type 1 diabetes. This rearrangement joins TRBV21-1 to TRBJ2-3; the DNA was not compared with TRBD2, the D call given in the table. TRBV21-1 is a documented pseudogene. DNA of the CDR3: TGTGCCAGCAGTTCGAGGACAGATACGCAGTATTTT. Its translation: CASSSRTDTQYF.